A single sample gave rise to the 22 T cell receptor beta chains below, sequenced in a study of PD-1 blockade in mismatch repair-deficient tumors. Using immunoSEQ multiplex PCR, the repertoire was profiled, and TCRdb retains in-frame clones only, with some absent. The data contain about 22,000 clones, 84% of them singletons. Source: peripheral blood, taken 2 weeks after starting pembrolizumab. Source of these receptors: an adult with mismatch repair-deficient cancer.

V usage is TRBV4-1 and J usage is TRBJ2-1; D is tentatively TRBD1 or TRBD2 (5 bases each). Germline V gives CDR1 MGHRA, CDR2 YSYEKL. The CDR3 has 15 residues. V was trimmed by 3 bases and J by 0 bases, leaving 9 bases between them. CDR3 loop: CASSQGTVSYNEQFF. The CDR3, as DNA: TGCGCCAGCAGCCAGGGGACGGTCTCCTACAATGAGCAGTTCTTC.

The V gene is TRBV25-1, the J gene TRBJ2-4, with a possible D match to TRBD2 (5 bases). The CDR3 spans 16 residues. From germline, CDR1 is MGHDK and CDR2 SYGVNS. V shed 4 bases and J shed 0 bases, with 13 bases lying between them. CDR3 DNA sequence: TGTGCCAGCAGTGGAACACCAGGACTAGCCAAAAACATTCAGTACTTC. Its protein is CASSGTPGLAKNIQYF.

The rearrangement joins TRBV7-6 to TRBJ1-1; D gene uncertain. Germline V gene lookup returns CDR1 SGHVS and CDR2 FNYEAQ. The CDR3 is 13 residues long. The V end was cut by 3 bases, the J end by 7 bases, with 12 bases between. The CDR3 DNA follows: TGTGCCAGCAGCTTTGGGTACCAAAGTGAAGCTTTCTTT. Translated: CASSFGYQSEAFF.

The V gene is TRBV7-2, the J gene TRBJ1-5, with D possibly being TRBD1 (5 bases). This CDR3 comprises 15 residues. Germline lookup yields CDR1 SGHTA and CDR2 FQGNSA. The V end lost 5 bases, the J end lost 4 bases, and 15 bases lay between the germline ends. The CDR3 spells CASSTTGRENQPQHF. CDR3 sequence (DNA): TGTGCCAGCAGCACGACGGGACGGGAAAATCAGCCCCAGCATTTT.

The V gene is TRBV5-4, the J gene TRBJ2-5; D uncertain. The CDR3 loop spans 14 amino acids. Germline V gene data show CDR1 as SGHNT and CDR2 as YYREEE (reference sequence). Trimming stripped 4 bases from V and 4 bases from J, with 14 bases between. The CDR3 DNA follows: TGTGCCAGCAGCCCACCTGGCAGCCTAGAGACCCAGTACTTC. Translation gives CASSPPGSLETQYF.

The rearrangement links TRBV30 to TRBJ2-4; TRBD2 matches 10 bases. The CDR3 has 17 residues. Germline-derived CDR1 and CDR2 are GTSNPN and SVGIG (reference sequence). Trimming at V came to 1 base and at J to 8 bases, leaving 14 bases not matched to a gene. The CDR3: CAWSGSPAGGPSYIQYF. CDR3 nucleotide sequence: TGTGCCTGGAGTGGGTCCCCAGCGGGAGGGCCCTCGTACATTCAGTACTTC.

The chain uses TRBV6-5 and TRBJ2-7, with a tentative D call TRBD1 (6 bases). This CDR3 is 15 amino acids long. The germline V gene has CDR1 MNHEY and CDR2 SVGAGI. The V and J ends lost 0 bases and 1 base respectively, with 10 bases between them. The CDR3 here is CASSYSAGTSYEQYF. In nucleotides, the CDR3 is TGTGCCAGCAGTTACTCGGCCGGGACATCCTACGAGCAGTACTTC.

The chain recombines TRBV5-4 with TRBJ1-1; maybe TRBD1 (5 bases). Trimming shortened V by 2 bases and J by 3 bases, and 11 bases separated the two germline ends. This CDR3 has 14 amino acids. CDR1 is SGHNT and CDR2 is YYREEE in the germline V gene (reference sequence). The CDR3 spells CASSLWGEDTEAFF. The CDR3 DNA is TGTGCCAGCAGCTTATGGGGGGAGGACACTGAAGCTTTCTTT.

The CDR3 nucleotides are TGTGCCAGCAAGTCTTCCGGGACAGGGTTCTCGGGCTACACCTTC. It specifies CASKSSGTGFSGYTF. V gene TRBV6-5 combines with J gene TRBJ1-2, with 9 bases fitting TRBD1. Trimming cost V 7 bases and J 8 bases; bases outside gene matches: 14. CDR1 MNHEY and CDR2 SVGAGI come from the germline V gene. CDR3 length: 15 amino acids.

The chain uses TRBV9 and TRBJ2-5, with 8 positions matching TRBD2. In germline, CDR1 is SGDLS, CDR2 YYNGEE. This CDR3 has 15 residues. Trimming at V came to 4 bases and at J to 5 bases, leaving 10 bases not matched to a gene. The CDR3 protein is CASSPDGRAPETQYF. DNA for the CDR3: TGTGCCAGCAGCCCTGACGGGAGGGCCCCCGAGACCCAGTACTTC.

The chain's CDR3 is CASTMGLQGAEQPQHF. In nucleotides, the CDR3 is TGTGCCAGTACCATGGGGTTACAGGGGGCTGAGCAGCCCCAGCATTTT. The J gene is TRBJ1-5, the V gene TRBV19; the match to TRBD1 covers 9 bases. Germline values: CDR1 LNHDA, CDR2 SQIVND (reference sequence). This CDR3 is built from 16 residues. After removal of 7 bases from V and 7 bases from J, the junction contained 14 bases not matched to a gene.

This clone was detected a few times. V gene TRBV30 combines with J gene TRBJ2-1; TRBD1 or TRBD2 may be the D gene (5 bases each). The CDR3 loop spans 12 amino acids. The germline V and J ends were trimmed by 1 base and 10 bases, with 11 bases remaining between them. Germline V gives CDR1 GTSNPN, CDR2 SVGIG (reference sequence). CDR3 DNA: TGTGCCTGGAGTGGGGGACGTAGGGAGCAGTTCTTC. Amino acids: CAWSGGRREQFF.

The rearrangement joins TRBV5-6 to TRBJ2-3; 11 positions agree with TRBD2. The CDR3 is 16 amino acids. CDR1 is SGHDT and CDR2 is YYEEEE in the germline V gene. J was trimmed by 7 bases and V by 1 base; bases with no gene match: 8. In nucleotides, the CDR3 is TGTGCCAGCAGCTTGTCTCGCGGACTAGCGGGTTATACGCAGTATTTT. It specifies CASSLSRGLAGYTQYF.

The V and J genes are TRBV25-1 and TRBJ1-1, with D possibly matching TRBD1 (5 bases). Germline V gives CDR1 MGHDK, CDR2 SYGVNS. The CDR3 contains 13 residues. The V gene lost 4 bases and the J gene lost 6 bases, with 12 bases spanning the gap. The CDR3 DNA sequence: TGTGCCAGCAGTGCAGGGTCGGGAGCTGAAGCTTTCTTT. This gives the protein CASSAGSGAEAFF.

The gene calls are TRBV11-2 and TRBJ2-2; D not certain. The V gene lost 5 bases and the J gene lost 6 bases, with 10 bases spanning the gap. The CDR3 has 13 amino acids. The germline V gene has CDR1 SGHAT and CDR2 FQNNGV. The CDR3 protein is CASSADFAGELFF. The CDR3, as DNA: TGTGCCAGCAGCGCCGACTTCGCCGGGGAGCTGTTTTTT.

This clone was seen more than once but under ten times. The chain links TRBV15 to TRBJ2-2; maybe TRBD2 (5 bases). The germline V gene encodes CDR1 LNHNV and CDR2 YYDKDF (reference sequence). Trimming pared 3 bases from V and 4 bases from J, leaving 15 bases between. The CDR3 has 16 residues. In DNA, the CDR3 is TGTGCCACCAGCAGCTCCTCCGGGGTTTTCACCGGGGAGCTGTTTTTT. Protein product: CATSSSSGVFTGELFF. Using reference TRBV15 and TRBJ2-2 for the parts outside the CDR3, the full variable domain is DAMVIQNPRYQVTQFGKPVTLSCSQTLNHNVMYWYQQKSSQAPKLLFHYYDKDFNNEADTPDNFQSRRPNTSFCFLDIRSPGLGDTAMYLCATSSSSGVFTGELFFGEGSRLTVL.

The V gene is TRBV19, the J gene TRBJ1-5, with D maybe TRBD1 (6 bases). The CDR3 has 16 residues. With 2 bases removed from V and 5 bases from J, the gap between germline ends came to 16 bases. Looked up from germline, CDR1 is LNHDA and CDR2 is SQIVND (reference sequence). In nucleotides, the CDR3 is TGTGCCAGTAGTATAACCGGGGGGCAGTCATATCAGCCCCAGCATTTT. This codes for CASSITGGQSYQPQHF.

This clone is judged hyperexpanded. This chain joins TRBV13 and TRBJ1-4; D uncertain. This CDR3 contains 13 residues. Trimming removed 1 base at V and 8 bases at J, with 8 bases between. CDR1 is PRHDT, CDR2 FYEKMQ, per germline (reference sequence). The CDR3 DNA sequence: TGTGCCAGCAGCTTAGTGCCAGACGAAAAACTGTTTTTT. Translation: CASSLVPDEKLFF. Drawing the rest from reference TRBV13 and TRBJ1-4, the complete variable domain is AAGVIQSPRHLIKEKRETATLKCYPIPRHDTVYWYQQGPGQDPQFLISFYEKMQSDKGSIPDRFSAQQFSDYHSELNMSSLELGDSALYFCASSLVPDEKLFFGSGTQLSVL.

This chain connects TRBV25-1 to TRBJ2-5, with D possibly called TRBD1 or TRBD2 (5 bases each). V was cut by 3 bases and J by 5 bases, with 13 bases left in between. Per germline, CDR1 MGHDK and CDR2 SYGVNS. This CDR3 region has 14 residues. The CDR3 nucleotides are TGTGCCAGCAGTGAGAGGGGCACGGGGGAGACCCAGTACTTC. Protein product: CASSERGTGETQYF.

On this clone itself: Other DNA sequences of this sample code for an identical CDR3. The chain has TRBV7-2 and TRBJ1-1; perhaps TRBD1 as D (5 bases). V lost 4 bases and J 0 bases, leaving 12 bases between the germline ends. The CDR3 extends over 15 amino acids. The germline V gene encodes CDR1 SGHTA and CDR2 FQGNSA. In DNA form, the CDR3 reads TGTGCCAGCAGCTCCCGACAGCGCGTGAACACTGAAGCTTTCTTT. As protein: CASSSRQRVNTEAFF.

In its sample, this clone was seen a few times. Other DNA variants within this sample encode the same CDR3. The V call is TRBV18, the J call TRBJ2-5; D may be TRBD1 or TRBD2 (7 bases each). This CDR3 is 14 amino acids long. The germline V gene encodes CDR1 KGHSH and CDR2 LQKENI. Trimming pared 3 bases from V and 4 bases from J, leaving 12 bases between. Here the CDR3 reads CASSPPGGGETQYF. For the CDR3, the DNA is TGTGCCAGCTCACCTCCAGGGGGGGGAGAGACCCAGTACTTC.

This sequence joins TRBV11-1 and TRBJ2-5, with D unclear. This CDR3 is 14 amino acids long. The V and J ends lost 1 base and 5 bases respectively, with 11 bases between them. CDR1 and CDR2 (germline): SGHAT, FQDESV (reference sequence). CDR3 nucleotide sequence: TGTGCCAGCAGCTTAGACCCGCAGTCGGAGACCCAGTACTTC. Translating it yields CASSLDPQSETQYF. The full variable domain, its missing parts supplied by reference TRBV11-1 and TRBJ2-5, is EAEVAQSPRYKITEKSQAVAFWCDPISGHATLYWYRQILGQGPELLVQFQDESVVDDSQLPKDRFSAERLKGVDSTLKIQPAELGDSAMYLCASSLDPQSETQYFGPGTRLLVL.